These 27 T cell receptor beta chains originate from one sample sequenced in a study of neurological immune-mediated disorders. Each CDR3 protein gets one entry after TCRdb re-called the 5' RACE reads with MiXCR. The profile shows tens of thousands of distinct CDR3 sequences, 4.5% to 7% of them singletons. The sample taken for sequencing was CD4+ T cells from blood. These receptors came from a woman between 18 and 29 years old with multiple sclerosis.

This clonotype was counted many times. This chain uses TRBV11-2 with TRBJ2-2; D is unclear. The CDR3 is made up of 13 amino acids. Per germline, CDR1 SGHAT and CDR2 FQNNGV. V lost 4 bases to trimming and J lost 6 bases, with 9 bases between them. Written as DNA, the CDR3 is TGTGCCAGCAGCTCGCATCCCCCCGGGGAGCTGTTTTTT. It is translated as CASSSHPPGELFF.

Ten or more counts support this clonotype. The rearrangement links TRBV5-1 to TRBJ2-2, with TRBD1 as a possible D gene (5 bases). V shed 4 bases and J shed 5 bases, with 15 bases lying between them. Germline V gives CDR1 SGHRS, CDR2 YFSETQ. This CDR3 has 15 residues. The CDR3 DNA reads as TGCGCCAGCAGCGCGGCAGGGATGGTAACCGGGGAGCTGTTTTTT. It translates to CASSAAGMVTGELFF.

The genes are TRBV6-5 and TRBJ1-4; no definite D call. The germline gives CDR1 MNHEY, CDR2 SVGAGI. The CDR3 spans 12 residues. V lost 8 bases to trimming and J lost 7 bases, with 11 bases between them. The CDR3 region is CASGRIGEKLFF. CDR3 bases: TGTGCCAGCGGGAGGATAGGTGAAAAACTGTTTTTT.

This clonotype was counted ten times or more. The rearrangement uses TRBV5-6 and TRBJ2-3; 12 nucleotides align to TRBD2. Trimming at V came to 2 bases and at J to 7 bases, leaving 5 bases not matched to a gene. The CDR3 totals 15 residues. Germline V gene lookup returns CDR1 SGHDT and CDR2 YYEEEE. CDR3 DNA: TGTGCCAGCAGCTTTACGACTAGCGGGAGAAATACGCAGTATTTT. Translation: CASSFTTSGRNTQYF.

This clonotype was counted ten times or more. The CDR3: CASSIDRDNQPQHF. In DNA, the CDR3 is TGCGCCAGCAGTATAGACAGGGACAATCAGCCCCAGCATTTT. The chain uses TRBV10-2 and TRBJ1-5; 7 nucleotides align to TRBD1. CDR3 length equals 14 residues. The V gene end was trimmed by 5 bases and the J gene end by 3 bases; junction bases not matched to a gene: 4. Germline V lookup: CDR1 WSHSY, CDR2 SAAADI.

This clonotype was recorded at least ten times. V and J are TRBV6-5 and TRBJ1-5, with 7 bases that match TRBD1. Trimming cost V 5 bases and J 3 bases; bases outside gene matches: 4. The CDR3 extends over 14 amino acids. Germline loops: CDR1 MNHEY, CDR2 SVGAGI. The CDR3 DNA is TGTGCCAGCAGTAGAGACAGGGTCAATCAGCCCCAGCATTTT. It translates to CASSRDRVNQPQHF.

This clonotype came up many times. J is TRBJ2-7 and V is TRBV6-2 or TRBV6-3, with D tentatively TRBD2 (6 bases). This CDR3 is built from 15 residues. Trimming took 8 bases from V and 1 from J, leaving 18 bases between them. Germline loops: CDR1 MNHEY, CDR2 SVGEGT. Written as DNA, the CDR3 is TGTGCCAGCGAACCGAGGGGAGGAATATCCTACGAGCAGTACGTC. It is translated as CASEPRGGISYEQYV.

This clonotype was counted ten times or more. The chain carries TRBV3-1 and TRBJ1-4; 8 bases align to TRBD1. There are 15 residues in the CDR3. From germline, CDR1 is LGHDT and CDR2 YNNKEL (reference sequence). With V trimmed by 3 bases and J by 8 bases, 8 bases remained unmatched. The chain's CDR3 is CASSQTGAGREKLFF. The CDR3 bases are TGTGCCAGCAGCCAGACAGGGGCAGGGAGGGAAAAACTGTTTTTT.

This clonotype has a count of ten or more. This chain uses TRBV7-2 with TRBJ1-1, with D perhaps TRBD1 (6 bases). CDR3 size: 13 residues. CDR1 and CDR2 (germline): SGHTA, FQGNSA. Trimming took off 4 bases at V and 1 base at J, with 7 bases between the two ends. CDR3 in amino acids: CASSWTANTEAFF. As DNA, the CDR3 is TGTGCCAGCAGCTGGACAGCGAACACTGAAGCTTTCTTT. The whole variable domain, remainder taken from reference TRBV7-2 and TRBJ1-1, is GAGVSQSPSNKVTEKGKDVELRCDPISGHTALYWYRQSLGQGLEFLIYFQGNSAPDKSGLPSDRFSAERTGGSVSTLTIQRTQQEDSAVYLCASSWTANTEAFFGQGTRLTVV.

This clonotype has at least ten counts. The chain joins TRBV19 to TRBJ1-5, with a weak D call TRBD1 (5 bases). CDR1 is LNHDA, CDR2 SQIVND, per germline (reference sequence). The CDR3 is 16 amino acids. With 3 bases removed from V and 4 bases from J, the gap between germline ends came to 16 bases. CDR3 coding DNA: TGTGCCAGTAGTATTTCCGGGGGTCCCAATAATCAGCCCCAGCATTTT. As protein: CASSISGGPNNQPQHF.

The sample holds many counts of this clonotype. The rearrangement uses TRBV5-1 and TRBJ1-1; D ambiguous. Germline-derived CDR1 and CDR2 are SGHRS and YFSETQ. The V and J ends lost 0 bases and 1 base respectively, with 7 bases between them. The CDR3 contains 14 residues. The CDR3 region is CASSLVWGNTEAFF. CDR3 in DNA: TGCGCCAGCAGCTTGGTATGGGGGAACACTGAAGCTTTCTTT.

The sample holds many counts of this clonotype. J is TRBJ1-1 and V is TRBV6-5; D unclear. This CDR3 has 14 residues. CDR1 and CDR2 (germline): MNHEY, SVGAGI. Trimming left V 2 bases short and J 1 base short, with 8 bases between. The CDR3: CASSYRLGNTEAFF. The CDR3 nucleotides are TGTGCCAGCAGTTACCGTTTGGGGAACACTGAAGCTTTCTTT.

This clonotype was recorded many times. The chain recombines TRBV5-1 with TRBJ1-1; D perhaps matches TRBD1 (6 bases). Germline V gene data show CDR1 as SGHRS and CDR2 as YFSETQ. The CDR3 consists of 15 residues. Trimming removed 4 bases at V and 0 bases at J, with 13 bases between. The CDR3 DNA follows: TGCGCCAGCAGCCCGGAGGACAGAATGAACACTGAAGCTTTCTTT. Translated: CASSPEDRMNTEAFF.

The chain joins TRBV28 to TRBJ1-1; 7 nucleotides line up with TRBD1. CDR3 length: 13 amino acids. V lost 1 base, J lost 5 bases, and 1 base stayed unmatched. CDR1 is MDHEN, CDR2 SYDVKM, per germline. The CDR3 nucleotides are TGTGCCAGCAGTTTATCCAGGGGGACTGAAGCTTTCTTT. It encodes CASSLSRGTEAFF.

This clonotype was seen at least ten times. The chain links TRBV29-1 to TRBJ2-3; TRBD2 is a possible D gene (5 bases). CDR1 and CDR2 (germline): SQVTM, ANQGSEA. With 7 bases removed from V and 0 bases from J, the gap between germline ends came to 17 bases. The CDR3 is made up of 15 amino acids. The CDR3, as DNA: TGCAGCGCTCCCCCCGACCGGACTAGCACAGATACGCAGTATTTT. Translated: CSAPPDRTSTDTQYF.

The sample holds many counts of this clonotype. The chain has TRBV20-1 and TRBJ1-5; D uncertain. CDR3 size: 15 residues. The V end lost 0 bases, the J end lost 2 bases, and 11 bases lay between the germline ends. Germline values: CDR1 DFQATT, CDR2 SNEGSKA (reference sequence). CDR3 DNA: TGCAGTGCTAGAGATCCCGGCCCCCGCAATCAGCCCCAGCATTTT. Translating it yields CSARDPGPRNQPQHF.

This clonotype came up many times. The rearrangement links TRBV24-1 to TRBJ2-7, with 7 nucleotides matching TRBD1. The germline gives CDR1 KGHDR, CDR2 SFDVKD. After removal of 4 bases from V and 12 bases from J, the junction contained 14 bases not matched to a gene. The CDR3 is 14 amino acids. The CDR3 nucleotides are TGTGCCACCAGTGAAACCAGACAGGGCTCCTGGAGGTACGTC. Its protein product is CATSETRQGSWRYV.

This clonotype occurred many times. The chain is built from TRBV5-1 and TRBJ2-5, with a weak D call TRBD2 (5 bases). V shed 0 bases and J shed 3 bases, with 6 bases lying between them. Germline values: CDR1 SGHRS, CDR2 YFSETQ. CDR3 length: 13 residues. The CDR3 DNA follows: TGCGCCAGCAGCTTGGGGGGAGAAGAGACCCAGTACTTC. Protein product: CASSLGGEETQYF.

The chain uses TRBV4-3 and TRBJ2-1, with 12 nucleotides matching TRBD2. Germline CDR1 and CDR2: LGHNA and YSLEER. The CDR3 runs 16 residues. The V gene end was trimmed by 1 base and the J gene end by 4 bases; junction bases not matched to a gene: 2. As DNA, the CDR3 is TGCGCCAGCAGCCAAGGCCTAGCGGGAGGGTACAATGAGCAGTTCTTC. Residues: CASSQGLAGGYNEQFF.

This clonotype came up many times. The chain combines TRBV5-6 with TRBJ2-2; TRBD2 matches at 14 bases. The V and J ends lost 4 bases and 5 bases, in that order; junction bases with no gene match: 1. The CDR3 covers 15 residues. Germline V gene data show CDR1 as SGHDT and CDR2 as YYEEEE. This chain's CDR3 is CASSRTSGGTGELFF. The CDR3 nucleotides read TGTGCCAGCAGCCGGACTAGCGGGGGGACCGGGGAGCTGTTTTTT.

This clonotype came up many times. The CDR3 sequence is CASSLARRQGHMNTEAFF. The CDR3 DNA sequence: TGTGCCAGCAGCTTAGCCCGGCGACAGGGGCACATGAACACTGAAGCTTTCTTT. This chain joins TRBV7-2 and TRBJ1-1; 8 positions agree with TRBD1. J gave up 0 bases and V 0 bases, and 9 bases lay outside the gene matches. Per the germline V gene, CDR1 is SGHTA and CDR2 is FQGNSA. The CDR3 totals 18 residues.

This clonotype was seen ten or more times. The chain is built from TRBV10-3 and TRBJ1-6, with D maybe TRBD1 (5 bases). Germline loops: CDR1 ENHRY, CDR2 SYGVKD. V was cut by 4 bases and J by 6 bases, with 13 bases left in between. This CDR3 is built from 15 residues. Written as DNA, the CDR3 is TGTGCCATCAGTGGGGACGGATCATCTAATTCACCCCTCCACTTT. Protein product: CAISGDGSSNSPLHF.

Many counts were recorded for this clonotype. The rearrangement uses TRBV7-2 and TRBJ2-5; D tentatively fits TRBD1 or TRBD2 (5 bases each). The V end lost 0 bases, the J end lost 7 bases, and 9 bases lay between the germline ends. The CDR3 totals 13 residues. Germline loops: CDR1 SGHTA, CDR2 FQGNSA. Here the CDR3 reads CASSLAPRGTQYF. The CDR3 DNA follows: TGTGCCAGCAGCTTAGCCCCGAGGGGGACCCAGTACTTC.

This clonotype was seen ten or more times. The CDR3 loop reads CSVLSYGYTF. The CDR3 nucleotides read TGCAGCGTTCTCTCCTATGGCTACACCTTC. The chain combines TRBV29-1 with TRBJ1-2; D is uncertain. Germline-derived CDR1 and CDR2 are SQVTM and ANQGSEA. This CDR3 spans 10 amino acids. V was trimmed by 5 bases and J by 4 bases, leaving 5 bases between them.

Many counts were recorded for this clonotype. This chain links TRBV9 with TRBJ1-1; the D is unclear. Germline assignment: CDR1 SGDLS and CDR2 YYNGEE. The CDR3 covers 14 residues. Trimming took off 4 bases at V and 3 bases at J, with 13 bases between the two ends. The CDR3 region is CASSLDARDTEAFF. For the CDR3, the DNA is TGTGCCAGCAGCCTGGACGCGCGGGACACTGAAGCTTTCTTT.

This clonotype has a handful of counts. CDR3 coding DNA: TGCAGCGTTGGGGAGGGGTTGAACACTGAAGCTTTCTTT. Protein: CSVGEGLNTEAFF. The chain recombines TRBV29-1 with TRBJ1-1; D possibly corresponds to TRBD1 (5 bases). V was clipped by 4 bases and J by 0 bases, with 9 bases between them. CDR3 length: 13 residues. Germline V CDR1 and CDR2: SQVTM, ANQGSEA.

The V gene is TRBV20-1, the J gene TRBJ1-2; TRBD1 aligns across 7 bases. With 3 bases clipped from V and 4 bases from J, the junction kept 5 bases outside the gene matches. Germline V CDR1 and CDR2: DFQATT, SNEGSKA (reference sequence). The CDR3 covers 13 residues. The CDR3 DNA reads as TGCAGTGCTAGGCAGGGGGAAACCTATGGCTACACCTTC. Encoded protein: CSARQGETYGYTF.